This TCR beta chain was identified in a study of OX40 agonist ivuxolimab in advanced cancers. TCRdb's copy holds only in-frame clones and misses some; the assay was immunoSEQ multiplex PCR. The sample lists about 13,000 clones, about 68% occurring once. The germline V gene encodes CDR1 SGHAT and CDR2 FQNNGV. V was pared by 2 bases and J by 7 bases, with 8 bases between. CDR3 length: 12 amino acids. As concerns this clone: Its antigen remains unknown.

Whole-study results and caveats: Nonresponders included some who also had low normalized T-cell clonal expansion.

The genes are TRBV11-2 and TRBJ1-2; D is ambiguous. The receptor comes from an adult with an advanced solid tumor such as melanoma, head and neck, liver or kidney cancer. Specimen: CD4+ or CD8+ T cells sorted from blood, collected in a trial of the OX40 agonist ivuxolimab. The CDR3, as DNA: TGTGCCAGCAGCTTACGGTCGGGTGGCTACACCTTC. Translating it yields CASSLRSGGYTF.